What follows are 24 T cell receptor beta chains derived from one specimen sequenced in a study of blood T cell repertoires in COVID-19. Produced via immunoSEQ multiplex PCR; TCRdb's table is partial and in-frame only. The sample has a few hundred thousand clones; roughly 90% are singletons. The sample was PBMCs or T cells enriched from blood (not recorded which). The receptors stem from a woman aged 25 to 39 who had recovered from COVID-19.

The CDR3 DNA is TGTGCCAGCAGCTTAGGGGCAGGACAGGGCATAAATTCACCCCTCCACTTT. It yields the protein CASSLGAGQGINSPLHF. The V and J genes are TRBV7-2 and TRBJ1-6, with 8 nucleotides matching TRBD1. Losses at the gene ends were 1 base for V and 7 bases for J; bases not matched to a gene: 9. The length of the CDR3 is 17 residues. Germline V gives CDR1 SGHTA, CDR2 FQGNSA.

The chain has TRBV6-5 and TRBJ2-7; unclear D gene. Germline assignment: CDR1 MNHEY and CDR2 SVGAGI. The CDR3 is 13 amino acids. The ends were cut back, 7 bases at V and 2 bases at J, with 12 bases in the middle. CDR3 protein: CASNPGRTYEQYF. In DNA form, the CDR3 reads TGTGCCAGCAACCCGGGTAGAACCTACGAGCAGTACTTC.

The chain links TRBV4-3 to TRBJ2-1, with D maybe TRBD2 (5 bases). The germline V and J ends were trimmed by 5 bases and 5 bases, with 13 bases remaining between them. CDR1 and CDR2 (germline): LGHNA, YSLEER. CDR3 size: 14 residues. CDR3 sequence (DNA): TGCGCCAGCAGCGCACTAGGCTCTGACAATGAGCAGTTCTTC. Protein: CASSALGSDNEQFF.

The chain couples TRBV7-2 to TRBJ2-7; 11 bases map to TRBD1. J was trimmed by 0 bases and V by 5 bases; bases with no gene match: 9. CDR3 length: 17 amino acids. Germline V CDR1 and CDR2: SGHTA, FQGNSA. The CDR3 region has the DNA TGTGCCAGCAGCGCCCGGACAGGGGGCGCCCACTCCTACGAGCAGTACTTC. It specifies CASSARTGGAHSYEQYF.

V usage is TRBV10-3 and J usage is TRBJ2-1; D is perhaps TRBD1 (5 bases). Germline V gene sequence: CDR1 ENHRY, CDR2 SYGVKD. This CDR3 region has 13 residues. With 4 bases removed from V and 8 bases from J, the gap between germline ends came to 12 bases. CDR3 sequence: CAISGRREYEQFF. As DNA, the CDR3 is TGTGCCATCAGTGGGCGCAGGGAATATGAGCAGTTCTTC.

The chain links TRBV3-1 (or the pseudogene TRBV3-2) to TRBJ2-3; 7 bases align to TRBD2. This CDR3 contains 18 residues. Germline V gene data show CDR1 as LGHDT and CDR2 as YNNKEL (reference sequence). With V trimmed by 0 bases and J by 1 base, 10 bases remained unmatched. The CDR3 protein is CASSQDPTSVIGTDTQYF. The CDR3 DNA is TGTGCCAGCAGCCAAGATCCTACTAGCGTCATTGGCACAGATACGCAGTATTTT.

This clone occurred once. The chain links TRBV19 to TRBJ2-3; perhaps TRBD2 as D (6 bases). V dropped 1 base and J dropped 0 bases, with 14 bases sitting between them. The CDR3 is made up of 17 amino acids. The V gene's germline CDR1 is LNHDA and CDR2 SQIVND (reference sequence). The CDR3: CASSIALRGTSTDTQYF. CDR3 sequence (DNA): TGTGCCAGTAGTATAGCCCTTCGCGGGACTAGCACAGATACGCAGTATTTT.

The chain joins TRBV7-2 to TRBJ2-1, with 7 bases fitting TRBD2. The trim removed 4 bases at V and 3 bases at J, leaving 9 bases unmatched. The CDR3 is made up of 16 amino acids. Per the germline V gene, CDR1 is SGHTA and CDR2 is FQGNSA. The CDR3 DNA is TGTGCCAGCAGCTATCCAGCGGGGCGGGACTACAATGAGCAGTTCTTC. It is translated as CASSYPAGRDYNEQFF.

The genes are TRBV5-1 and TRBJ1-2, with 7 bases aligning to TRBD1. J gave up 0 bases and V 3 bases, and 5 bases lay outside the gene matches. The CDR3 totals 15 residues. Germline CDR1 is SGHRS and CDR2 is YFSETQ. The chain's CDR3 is CASSWGQYTNYGYTF. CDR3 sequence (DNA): TGCGCCAGCAGCTGGGGACAGTACACTAACTATGGCTACACCTTC.

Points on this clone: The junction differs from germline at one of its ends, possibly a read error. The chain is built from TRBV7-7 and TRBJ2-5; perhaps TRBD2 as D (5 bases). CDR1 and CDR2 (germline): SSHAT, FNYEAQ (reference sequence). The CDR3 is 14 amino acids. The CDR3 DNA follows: TGTGCTAGCAGCTTAATGGACTCCCAAGAGACCCAGTACTTC. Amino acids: CASSLMDSQETQYF.

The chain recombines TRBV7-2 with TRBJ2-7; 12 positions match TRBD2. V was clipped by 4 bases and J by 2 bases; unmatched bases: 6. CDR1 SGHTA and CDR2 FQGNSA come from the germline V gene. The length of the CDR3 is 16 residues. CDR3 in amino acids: CASSSLLAGGAYEQYF. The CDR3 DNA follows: TGTGCCAGCAGCTCCCTGCTAGCGGGAGGGGCCTACGAGCAGTACTTC.

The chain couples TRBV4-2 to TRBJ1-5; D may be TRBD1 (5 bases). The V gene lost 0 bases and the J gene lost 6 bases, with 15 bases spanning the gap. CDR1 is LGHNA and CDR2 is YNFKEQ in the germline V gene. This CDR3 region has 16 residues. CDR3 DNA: TGTGCCAGCAGCCAAGAGGAGGGGACCCGCGGTCAGCCCCAGCATTTT. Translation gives CASSQEEGTRGQPQHF.

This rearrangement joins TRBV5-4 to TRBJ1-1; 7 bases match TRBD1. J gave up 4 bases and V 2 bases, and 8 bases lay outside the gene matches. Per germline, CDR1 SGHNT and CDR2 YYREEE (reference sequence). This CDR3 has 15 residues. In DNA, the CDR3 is TGTGCCAGCAGCTTAGGAGGGGGCCTGGCCACTGAAGCTTTCTTT. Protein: CASSLGGGLATEAFF.

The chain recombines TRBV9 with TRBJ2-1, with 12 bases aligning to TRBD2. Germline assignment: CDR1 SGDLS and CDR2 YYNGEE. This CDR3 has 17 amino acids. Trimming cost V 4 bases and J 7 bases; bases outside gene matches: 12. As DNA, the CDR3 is TGTGCCAGCAGCTTCGCCCCTAGCGGGAGGGCGAGGAATGAGCAGTTCTTC. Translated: CASSFAPSGRARNEQFF.

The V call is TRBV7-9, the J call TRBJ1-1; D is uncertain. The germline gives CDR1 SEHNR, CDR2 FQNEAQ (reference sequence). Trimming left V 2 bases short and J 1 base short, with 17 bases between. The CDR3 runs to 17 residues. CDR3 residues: CASSLIVAVDQNTEAFF. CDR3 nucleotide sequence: TGTGCCAGCAGCTTAATCGTAGCAGTCGACCAGAACACTGAAGCTTTCTTT.

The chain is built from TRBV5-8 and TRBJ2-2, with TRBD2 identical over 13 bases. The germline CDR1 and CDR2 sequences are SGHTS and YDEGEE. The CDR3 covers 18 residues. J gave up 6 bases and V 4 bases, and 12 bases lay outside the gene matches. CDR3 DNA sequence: TGTGCCAGCAGCAACACCGGGACTAGCGGGAACAACGCCGGGGAGCTGTTTTTT. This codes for CASSNTGTSGNNAGELFF. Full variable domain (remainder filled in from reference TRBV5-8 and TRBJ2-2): EAGVTQSPTHLIKTRGQQATLRCSPISGHTSVYWYQQALGLGLQFLLWYDEGEERNRGNFPPRFSGRQFPNYSSELNVNALELEDSALYLCASSNTGTSGNNAGELFFGEGSRLTVL.

The CDR3 loop is CASSFFGGPEAFF. The CDR3 DNA sequence: TGCGCCAGCAGCTTTTTTGGGGGCCCTGAAGCTTTCTTT. The rearrangement joins TRBV5-1 to TRBJ1-1; D is possibly TRBD1 (6 bases). CDR1 and CDR2 (germline): SGHRS, YFSETQ. CDR3 length equals 13 residues. With 2 bases removed from V and 6 bases from J, the gap between germline ends came to 11 bases.

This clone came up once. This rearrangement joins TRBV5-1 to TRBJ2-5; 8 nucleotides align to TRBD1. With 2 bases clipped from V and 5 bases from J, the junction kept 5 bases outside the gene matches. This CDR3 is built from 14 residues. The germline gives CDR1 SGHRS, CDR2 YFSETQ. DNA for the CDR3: TGCGCCAGCAGCTTCAGGGGGCCGGGGGAGACCCAGTACTTC. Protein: CASSFRGPGETQYF.

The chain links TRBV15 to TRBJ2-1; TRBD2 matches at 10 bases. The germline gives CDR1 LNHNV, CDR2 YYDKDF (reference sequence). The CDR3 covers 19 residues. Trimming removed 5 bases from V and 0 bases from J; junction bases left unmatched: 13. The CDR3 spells CATSGWTSGPLNSYNEQFF. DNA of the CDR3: TGTGCCACCAGCGGTTGGACTAGCGGCCCTCTAAACTCCTACAATGAGCAGTTCTTC. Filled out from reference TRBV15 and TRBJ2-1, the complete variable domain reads DAMVIQNPRYQVTQFGKPVTLSCSQTLNHNVMYWYQQKSSQAPKLLFHYYDKDFNNEADTPDNFQSRRPNTSFCFLDIRSPGLGDTAMYLCATSGWTSGPLNSYNEQFFGPGTRLTVL.

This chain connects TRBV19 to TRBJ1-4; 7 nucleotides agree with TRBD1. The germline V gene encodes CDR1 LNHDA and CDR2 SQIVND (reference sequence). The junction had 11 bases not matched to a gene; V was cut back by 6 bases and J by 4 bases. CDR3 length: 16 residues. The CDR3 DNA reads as TGTGCCAGTAGCGCCCTTCCCGGACAGGTTAATGAAAAACTGTTTTTT. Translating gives CASSALPGQVNEKLFF. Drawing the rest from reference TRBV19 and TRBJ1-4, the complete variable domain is DGGITQSPKYLFRKEGQNVTLSCEQNLNHDAMYWYRQDPGQGLRLIYYSQIVNDFQKGDIAEGYSVSREKKESFPLTVTSAQKNPTAFYLCASSALPGQVNEKLFFGSGTQLSVL.

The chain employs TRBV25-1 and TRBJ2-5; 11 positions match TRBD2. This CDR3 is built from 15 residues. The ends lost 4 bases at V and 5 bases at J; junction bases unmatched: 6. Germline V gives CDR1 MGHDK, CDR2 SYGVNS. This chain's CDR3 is CASSGIAGGSETQYF. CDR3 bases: TGTGCCAGCAGTGGAATAGCGGGAGGGTCTGAGACCCAGTACTTC.

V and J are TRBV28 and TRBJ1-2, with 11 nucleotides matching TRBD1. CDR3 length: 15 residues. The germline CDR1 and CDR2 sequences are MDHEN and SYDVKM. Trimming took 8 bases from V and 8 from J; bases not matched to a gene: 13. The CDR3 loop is CASGSGGGQGVGYTF. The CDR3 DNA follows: TGTGCCAGCGGTAGTGGTGGGGGACAGGGGGTAGGCTACACCTTC.

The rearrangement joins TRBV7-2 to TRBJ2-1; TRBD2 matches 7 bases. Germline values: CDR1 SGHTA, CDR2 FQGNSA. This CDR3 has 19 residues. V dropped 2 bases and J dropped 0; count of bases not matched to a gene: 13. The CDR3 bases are TGTGCCAGCAGCTTATATGCTAGCGGTACCAGGAGCTCCTACAATGAGCAGTTCTTC. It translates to CASSLYASGTRSSYNEQFF.

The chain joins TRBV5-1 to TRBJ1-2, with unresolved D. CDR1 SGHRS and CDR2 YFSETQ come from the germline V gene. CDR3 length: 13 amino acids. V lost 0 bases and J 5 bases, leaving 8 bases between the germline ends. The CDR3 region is CASSLAERYGYTF. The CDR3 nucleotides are TGCGCCAGCAGCTTGGCCGAGAGGTATGGCTACACCTTC.